One sample yielded the 26 T cell receptor beta chains listed below, sequenced in a study of long-term antiretroviral therapy in people with HIV. The assay, immunoSEQ v3.0, was run at survey level. Libraries were prepared by immunoSEQ multiplex PCR; TCRdb keeps only in-frame clonotypes and omits some of them. Seen here are some 24,000 clones, roughly 80% observed once, and the top ten hold roughly 6%. The specimen was unsorted PBMCs, collected 0.7 years before starting antiretroviral therapy. The origin of the receptors is a man younger than 40 with HIV.

This clone was counted only a few times. The chain uses TRBV5-1 and TRBJ1-5; TRBD1 is a possible D gene (6 bases). Germline V CDR1 and CDR2: SGHRS, YFSETQ. V was pared by 5 bases and J by 4 bases, with 10 bases between. CDR3 length: 13 residues. CDR3 nucleotides: TGCGCCAGCAGGGACAGTGAGAATCAGCCCCAGCATTTT. Translating gives CASRDSENQPQHF.

The chain uses TRBV4-2 and TRBJ2-7; D is unclear. The CDR3 has 15 amino acids. V lost 1 base, J lost 0 bases, and 10 bases lay in between. The germline V gene encodes CDR1 LGHNA and CDR2 YNFKEQ. The DNA for the CDR3 is TGTGCCAGCAGCCAAGGATTGACCGGCTCCTACGAGCAGTACTTC. Its translation is CASSQGLTGSYEQYF.

The chain uses TRBV6-5 and TRBJ2-7; 9 positions match TRBD1. V trimming: 4 bases; J trimming: 4 bases; junction bases outside the gene matches: 11. The CDR3 loop spans 16 amino acids. CDR1 and CDR2 from the germline V gene are MNHEY and SVGAGI. The CDR3 region is CASSSPTGTGRYEQYF. The CDR3 nucleotides read TGTGCCAGCAGTTCCCCCACCGGGACAGGGAGGTACGAGCAGTACTTC.

In its sample, this clone was seen once. The rearrangement links TRBV12-5 to TRBJ1-1, with D unclear. The CDR3 is 11 residues long. V lost 6 bases to trimming and J lost 2 bases, with 4 bases between them. Germline V gene data show CDR1 as LGHNT and CDR2 as FRNRAP. CDR3 amino acids: CASGYNTEAFF. The CDR3 nucleotides are TGTGCTAGTGGCTACAACACTGAAGCTTTCTTT. The full variable domain, in which reference TRBV12-5 and TRBJ1-1 provide the parts outside the CDR3, is DARVTQTPRHKVTEMGQEVTMRCQPILGHNTVFWYRQTMMQGLELLAYFRNRAPLDDSGMPKDRFSAEMPDATLATLKIQPSEPRDSAVYFCASGYNTEAFFGQGTRLTVV.

This clone appeared a few times. CDR3 amino acids: CASMRHRGTDTQYF. Here the CDR3 DNA reads TGTGCCAGCATGCGTCACAGGGGGACAGATACGCAGTATTTT. The gene calls are TRBV27 and TRBJ2-3, with 8 bases fitting TRBD1. Germline V gene lookup returns CDR1 MNHEY and CDR2 SMNVEV (reference sequence). Losses at the gene ends were 7 bases for V and 3 bases for J; bases not matched to a gene: 6. CDR3 length: 14 amino acids.

CDR3 loop: CASSFNRGPNTGELFF. The DNA for the CDR3 is TGTGCCAGCAGCTTCAACAGGGGACCGAACACCGGGGAGCTGTTTTTT. The V and J genes are TRBV11-3 and TRBJ2-2; the match to TRBD1 covers 7 bases. V shed 3 bases and J 0 bases; nucleotides not matched to a gene: 4. The CDR3 has 16 residues. Germline V gene lookup returns CDR1 SGHNT and CDR2 YENEEA.

J is TRBJ1-3 and V is TRBV6-6; no clear D gene. Trimming removed 0 bases from V and 6 bases from J, with 12 bases in between. The CDR3 runs 15 residues. Germline loops: CDR1 MNHNY, CDR2 SVGAGI (reference sequence). The CDR3 nucleotides read TGTGCCAGCAGTTACTCGAACCGGGTCGCAAACACCATATATTTT. Translated, it gives CASSYSNRVANTIYF.

The chain combines TRBV11-3 with TRBJ2-1, with D uncertain. The germline gives CDR1 SGHNT, CDR2 YENEEA. Between the trimmed V and J ends, which lost 1 base and 5 bases, there was a span of 9 bases. The CDR3 consists of 14 residues. The CDR3 sequence: CASSLASGNNEQFF. The CDR3, as DNA: TGTGCCAGCAGCTTAGCTTCAGGTAACAATGAGCAGTTCTTC.

The genes are TRBV7-2 and TRBJ2-1; 11 bases map to TRBD1. This CDR3 has 15 residues. The V and J ends lost 5 bases and 9 bases, in that order; junction bases with no gene match: 9. Germline CDR1 reads SGHTA; CDR2 reads FQGNSA. This CDR3 reads CASSGRGQGGREQFF. The CDR3 bases are TGTGCCAGCAGCGGACGGGGACAGGGGGGCCGTGAGCAGTTCTTC.

The rearrangement uses TRBV30 and TRBJ2-5; 8 bases are a match to TRBD1. V gave up 4 bases and J gave up 5 bases; unmatched junction bases: 6. This CDR3 comprises 13 residues. The germline CDR1 and CDR2 sequences are GTSNPN and SVGIG (reference sequence). CDR3 sequence reads: CAWTGGSKETQYF. For the CDR3, the DNA is TGTGCCTGGACAGGGGGCTCGAAGGAGACCCAGTACTTC.

V usage is TRBV7-9 and J usage is TRBJ1-1; weak D call: TRBD1 (6 bases). This CDR3 spans 15 amino acids. V dropped 4 bases and J dropped 8 bases, with 20 bases sitting between them. CDR1 SEHNR and CDR2 FQNEAQ come from the germline V gene (reference sequence). The CDR3 is CASSYSGTQGKEAFF. The CDR3 bases are TGTGCCAGCAGCTACTCCGGGACACAGGGTAAAGAAGCTTTCTTT.

V and J are TRBV5-8 and TRBJ2-7; D is perhaps TRBD1 (6 bases). This CDR3 is built from 14 residues. V gave up 6 bases and J gave up 2 bases, with 15 bases separating them. The germline V gene has CDR1 SGHTS and CDR2 YDEGEE. The CDR3 nucleotides are TGTGCCAGCATCCCGGGACACAGTGCCTACGAGCAGTACTTC. It specifies CASIPGHSAYEQYF.

CDR3 loop: CASSPTGGFNQPQHF. CDR3 DNA: TGTGCCAGCAGCCCGACAGGGGGCTTCAATCAGCCCCAGCATTTT. V is TRBV7-2 and J is TRBJ1-5; TRBD1 aligns across 10 bases. V shed 5 bases and J 3 bases; nucleotides not matched to a gene: 4. The length of the CDR3 is 15 residues. Germline CDR1 and CDR2: SGHTA and FQGNSA.

This sequence joins TRBV2 and TRBJ2-3; 8 bases line up with TRBD2. The germline V gene has CDR1 SNHLY and CDR2 FYNNEI. The V segment lost 4 bases and the J segment 4 bases; nucleotides outside the gene matches: 4. The CDR3 contains 14 residues. CDR3 sequence reads: CASSAQRGPDTQYF. The CDR3 DNA follows: TGTGCCAGCAGTGCCCAGCGGGGGCCAGATACGCAGTATTTT.

This clone has just a few counts. The chain links TRBV19 to TRBJ1-5; weak D call: TRBD1 (5 bases). V dropped 0 bases and J dropped 4 bases, with 22 bases sitting between them. Germline CDR1 reads LNHDA; CDR2 reads SQIVND (reference sequence). CDR3 size: 19 residues. In DNA, the CDR3 is TGTGCCAGTAGTATAGACGGTACAGGCCGCCCTCAGGGTAATCAGCCCCAGCATTTT. It encodes CASSIDGTGRPQGNQPQHF.

This chain uses TRBV7-8 with TRBJ2-7; D is undetermined. The CDR3 length is 15 residues. Germline V gene sequence: CDR1 SGHVS, CDR2 FQNEAQ. Deletions cut 0 bases from V and 1 base from J, with 10 bases between. The CDR3, as DNA: TGTGCCAGCAGCTTAGCGCCCGGACGGTCCTACGAGCAGTACTTC. Protein sequence: CASSLAPGRSYEQYF.

The rearrangement links TRBV2 to TRBJ1-5, with 7 bases fitting TRBD1. The CDR3 has 15 amino acids. CDR1 is SNHLY and CDR2 is FYNNEI in the germline V gene. V was clipped by 8 bases and J by 9 bases; unmatched bases: 16. The CDR3 bases are TGTGCCAGCCGCATCAGACAGGGTTCCGATCGGCCCCAGCATTTT. It specifies CASRIRQGSDRPQHF.

The chain couples TRBV9 to TRBJ2-5, with TRBD2 identical over 8 bases. V trimming: 0 bases; J trimming: 5 bases; junction bases outside the gene matches: 12. Germline assignment: CDR1 SGDLS and CDR2 YYNGEE. The CDR3 is 17 residues long. CDR3 residues: CASSVGVRGGAEETQYF. The CDR3 DNA follows: TGTGCCAGCAGCGTAGGGGTTCGGGGGGGGGCAGAGGAGACCCAGTACTTC.

CDR3 sequence (DNA): TGTGCCAGCAGCTTAGTGGTGGGACTCGGATCGACAGATACGCAGTATTTT. Its protein product is CASSLVVGLGSTDTQYF. This chain links TRBV13 with TRBJ2-3; a possible D gene is TRBD2 (6 bases). Germline-derived CDR1 and CDR2 are PRHDT and FYEKMQ (reference sequence). The CDR3 is made up of 17 amino acids. Trimming stripped 1 base from V and 3 bases from J, with 17 bases between.

As for this clone: A read error may produce the germline difference seen at one junction end. This rearrangement joins TRBV23-1 to TRBJ1-4; 12 bases agree with TRBD1. TRBV23-1 qualifies as an ORF whose function is uncertain. This CDR3 comprises 19 residues. Written as DNA, the CDR3 is TGCGTCAGCAGTCAATTAGACGGGGACAGGGGGCTCTCTAATGAAAAACTGTTTTTT. Translation: CVSSQLDGDRGLSNEKLFF.

The V call is TRBV5-1, the J call TRBJ2-2; TRBD1 might be the D (5 bases). Trimming pared 8 bases from V and 6 bases from J, leaving 11 bases between. The CDR3 is 12 amino acids. Germline V gives CDR1 SGHRS, CDR2 YFSETQ. Here the CDR3 DNA reads TGCGCCAGTGCCCAGGGCCCCGGGGAGCTGTTTTTT. Translated: CASAQGPGELFF. Looking up the rest from reference TRBV5-1 and TRBJ2-2 gives the full variable domain: KAGVTQTPRYLIKTRGQQVTLSCSPISGHRSVSWYQQTPGQGLQFLFEYFSETQRNKGNFPGRFSGRQFSNSRSEMNVSTLELGDSALYLCASAQGPGELFFGEGSRLTVL.

The chain uses TRBV6-1 and TRBJ2-2; 7 bases fit TRBD1. Germline CDR1 reads MNHNS; CDR2 reads SASEGT. This CDR3 region has 15 residues. V was clipped by 7 bases and J by 0 bases; unmatched bases: 5. The CDR3, as DNA: TGTGCCAGCAACAGGGGCCAAGCGAACACCGGGGAGCTGTTTTTT. Its translation: CASNRGQANTGELFF.

The chain links TRBV7-2 to TRBJ2-6; D is perhaps TRBD1 (5 bases). Germline V gene data show CDR1 as SGHTA and CDR2 as FQGNSA. Deletions cut 5 bases from V and 3 bases from J, with 17 bases between. The CDR3 has 17 residues. The CDR3 is CASSQGVVSRGANVLTF. CDR3 sequence (DNA): TGTGCCAGCAGCCAAGGGGTGGTGTCCCGTGGGGCCAACGTCCTGACTTTC.

The chain carries TRBV28 and TRBJ2-7; 9 nucleotides match TRBD2. The CDR3 contains 16 residues. J lost 1 base, V lost 5 bases, and 9 bases had no gene match. Germline lookup yields CDR1 MDHEN and CDR2 SYDVKM. The CDR3 loop reads CASSPYSGSKSYEQYF. For the CDR3, the DNA is TGTGCCAGCAGTCCATATAGCGGGAGCAAGTCCTACGAGCAGTACTTC.

The V and J genes are TRBV30 and TRBJ1-2; D is unresolved. The V gene's germline CDR1 is GTSNPN and CDR2 SVGIG (reference sequence). V was shortened by 3 bases and J by 6 bases, with 11 bases between the two germline ends. The CDR3 runs to 12 residues. The CDR3 is CAWRGAINGYTF. The CDR3 DNA sequence: TGTGCCTGGAGAGGCGCAATAAATGGCTACACCTTC.

The chain employs TRBV28 and TRBJ1-1, with D unresolved. The CDR3 runs 11 residues. In germline, CDR1 is MDHEN, CDR2 SYDVKM. V shed 5 bases and J shed 5 bases, with 6 bases lying between them. The CDR3 DNA follows: TGTGCCAGCAGTCGCTGGACTGAAGCTTTCTTT. Amino acid sequence: CASSRWTEAFF. Full variable domain (outside the CDR3, taken from reference TRBV28 and TRBJ1-1): DVKVTQSSRYLVKRTGEKVFLECVQDMDHENMFWYRQDPGLGLRLIYFSYDVKMKEKGDIPEGYSVSREKKERFSLILESASTNQTSMYLCASSRWTEAFFGQGTRLTVV.